This record covers a single T cell receptor (beta chain). There were TCR beta CDR3 regions amplified from RNA transcripts. With the HTBI primer set, the TCR CDR3 went through a first round of RT-PCR. MiXCR, run by TCRdb on the multiplex PCR reads, gives a single entry per CDR3 protein. The sample contains a few hundred thousand distinct CDR3 sequences, about a sixth of which appear only once. Diagnosis rested on symptoms, serum thyroxine and TRAb, thyroid ultrasound, and orbital computed tomography. PBMCs were sourced from approximately 10 ml fresh peripheral blood. This entry belongs to a study of T cells in Graves' hyperthyroidism and ophthalmopathy. The junction had 8 bases not matched to a gene; V was cut back by 6 bases and J by 4 bases. This CDR3 spans 15 amino acids. Looked up from germline, CDR1 is LGHDT and CDR2 is YNNKEL (reference sequence).

This sequence was found in a woman aged 35 to 49 with Graves' ophthalmopathy. The V call is TRBV3-1, the J call TRBJ2-7; 11 bases line up with TRBD2. Source material: blood. CDR3 sequence: CASSQIAGGPYEQYF. The CDR3 coding sequence is TGTGCCAGCAGTCAAATAGCGGGAGGGCCTTACGAGCAGTACTTC.